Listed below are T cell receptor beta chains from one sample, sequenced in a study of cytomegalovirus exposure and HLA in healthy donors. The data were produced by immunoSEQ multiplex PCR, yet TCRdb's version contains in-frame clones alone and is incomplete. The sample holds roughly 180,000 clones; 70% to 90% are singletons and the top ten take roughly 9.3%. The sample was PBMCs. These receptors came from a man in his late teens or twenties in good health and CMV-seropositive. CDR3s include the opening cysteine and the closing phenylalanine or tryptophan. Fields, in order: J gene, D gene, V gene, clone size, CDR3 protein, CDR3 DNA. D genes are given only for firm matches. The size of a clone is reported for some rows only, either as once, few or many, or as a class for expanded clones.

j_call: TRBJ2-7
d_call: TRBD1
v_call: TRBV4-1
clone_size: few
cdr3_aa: CASSQAGGLSGEQYF
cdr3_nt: TGCGCCAGCAGCCAAGCAGGGGGCCTGTCTGGCGAGCAGTACTTC

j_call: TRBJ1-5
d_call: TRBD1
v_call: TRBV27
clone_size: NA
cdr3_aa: CAGGRQGLPRYSNQPQHF
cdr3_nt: TGTGCCGGGGGGAGACAGGGCCTTCCGCGTTATAGCAATCAGCCCCAGCATTTT

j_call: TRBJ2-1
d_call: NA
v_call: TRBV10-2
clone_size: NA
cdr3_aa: CASLEGEQFF
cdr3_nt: TGCGCCAGCCTAGAGGGTGAGCAGTTCTTC

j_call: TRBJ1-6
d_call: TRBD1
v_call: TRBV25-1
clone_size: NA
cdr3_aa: CASSTETGGSPLHF
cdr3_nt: TGTGCCAGCAGTACTGAGACAGGGGGTTCACCCCTCCACTTT

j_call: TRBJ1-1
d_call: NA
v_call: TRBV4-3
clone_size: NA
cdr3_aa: CASSQEAQGLTEAFF
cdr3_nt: TGCGCCAGCAGCCAAGAAGCTCAGGGCCTTACTGAAGCTTTCTTT

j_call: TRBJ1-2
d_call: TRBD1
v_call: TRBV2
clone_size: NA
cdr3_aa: CASSPGTGGFGGYTF
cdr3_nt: TGTGCCAGCAGCCCCGGGACAGGGGGCTTTGGTGGCTACACCTTC

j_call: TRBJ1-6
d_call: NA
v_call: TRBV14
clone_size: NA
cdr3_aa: CASRLQGVNSPLHF
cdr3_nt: TGTGCCAGCAGACTACAGGGCGTTAATTCACCCCTCCACTTT

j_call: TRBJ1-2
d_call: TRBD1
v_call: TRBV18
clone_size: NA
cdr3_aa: CASSPLGQGNYGYTF
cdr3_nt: TGTGCCAGCTCACCACTGGGACAGGGGAACTATGGCTACACCTTC

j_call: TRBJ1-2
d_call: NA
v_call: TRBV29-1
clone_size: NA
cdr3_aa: CSVGQPPSNYGYTF
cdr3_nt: TGCAGCGTCGGACAGCCCCCATCGAACTATGGCTACACCTTC

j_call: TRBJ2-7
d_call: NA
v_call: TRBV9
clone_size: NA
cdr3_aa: CASSVAGGREQYF
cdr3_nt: TGTGCCAGCAGCGTAGCAGGGGGGCGCGAGCAGTACTTC

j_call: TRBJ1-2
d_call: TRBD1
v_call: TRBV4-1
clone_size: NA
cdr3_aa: CASSQTDGTANYGYTF
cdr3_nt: TGCGCCAGCAGCCAAACCGACGGGACAGCGAACTATGGCTACACCTTC

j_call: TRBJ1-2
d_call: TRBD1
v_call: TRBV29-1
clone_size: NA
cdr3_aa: CSVEAGGNYGYTF
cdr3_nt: TGCAGCGTTGAGGCAGGGGGGAACTATGGCTACACCTTC

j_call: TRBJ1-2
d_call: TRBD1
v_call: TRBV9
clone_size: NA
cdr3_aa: CASSTRDRGGYTF
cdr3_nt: TGTGCCAGCAGCACACGGGACAGGGGCGGCTACACCTTC

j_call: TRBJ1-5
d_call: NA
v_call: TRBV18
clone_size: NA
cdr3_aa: CASSALNQPQHF
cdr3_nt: TGTGCCAGCTCAGCTCTAAATCAGCCCCAGCATTTT

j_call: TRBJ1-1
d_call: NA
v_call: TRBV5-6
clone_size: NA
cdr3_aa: CASSPNWNTEAFF
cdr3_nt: TGTGCCAGCAGCCCTAACTGGAACACTGAAGCTTTCTTT

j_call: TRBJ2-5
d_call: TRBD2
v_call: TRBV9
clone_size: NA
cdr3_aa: CASSGGSGGFQETQYF
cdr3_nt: TGTGCCAGCAGTGGGGGCAGCGGGGGGTTCCAAGAGACCCAGTACTTC

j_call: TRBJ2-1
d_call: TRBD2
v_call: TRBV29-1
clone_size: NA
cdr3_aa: CSVEGGGTYNEQFF
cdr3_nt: TGCAGCGTTGAAGGCGGGGGTACCTACAATGAGCAGTTCTTC

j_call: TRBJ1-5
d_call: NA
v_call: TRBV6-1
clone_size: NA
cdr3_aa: CASMSGGNQPQHF
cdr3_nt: TGTGCCAGCATGAGCGGTGGCAATCAGCCCCAGCATTTT

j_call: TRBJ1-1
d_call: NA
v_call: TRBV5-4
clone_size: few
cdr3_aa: CASSPGEGDNTEAFF
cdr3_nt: TGTGCCAGCAGCCCGGGGGAAGGCGACAACACTGAAGCTTTCTTT

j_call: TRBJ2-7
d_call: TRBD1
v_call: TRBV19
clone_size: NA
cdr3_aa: CASSSQGADYEQYF
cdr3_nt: TGTGCCAGTAGTTCACAGGGGGCGGATTACGAGCAGTACTTC